The 10 T cell receptor beta chains below come from one sample, sequenced in a study of OX40 agonist ivuxolimab in advanced cancers. Repertoires were generated with immunoSEQ multiplex PCR, while TCRdb's copy carries only in-frame clones and drops some. Of roughly 66,000 clones in the sample, around 83% were seen once. Sequenced material: CD4+ or CD8+ T cells sorted from blood, taken in a trial of the OX40 agonist ivuxolimab. These receptors were collected from an adult with an advanced solid tumor such as melanoma, head and neck, liver or kidney cancer.

The chain is built from TRBV11-3 and TRBJ2-2; 10 bases are a match to TRBD2. The CDR3 runs to 20 residues. Trimming cost V 6 bases and J 5 bases; bases outside gene matches: 21. Germline values: CDR1 SGHNT, CDR2 YENEEA. The CDR3 is CASSPRGLAGVEGVTGELFF. CDR3 bases: TGTGCCAGCAGTCCCCGAGGGCTAGCGGGAGTCGAAGGGGTGACCGGGGAGCTGTTTTTT.

The V and J genes are TRBV28 and TRBJ1-5, with TRBD1 identical over 9 bases. The CDR3 consists of 12 residues. Germline lookup yields CDR1 MDHEN and CDR2 SYDVKM. After removal of 10 bases from V and 7 bases from J, the junction contained 5 bases not matched to a gene. The CDR3 DNA reads as TGTGCCACTACAGGGGGCTTACAGCCCCAGCATTTT. This sequence encodes CATTGGLQPQHF.

This chain joins TRBV19 and TRBJ2-5; 8 nucleotides line up with TRBD1. Germline CDR1 reads LNHDA; CDR2 reads SQIVND (reference sequence). CDR3 length equals 14 residues. The V segment lost 3 bases and the J segment 5 bases; nucleotides outside the gene matches: 5. DNA for the CDR3: TGTGCCAGTAGTATTGGACAGGGCAGGGAGACCCAGTACTTC. Amino acid sequence: CASSIGQGRETQYF.

This chain links TRBV5-1 with TRBJ1-3, with D possibly being TRBD1 (5 bases). The V end was cut by 0 bases, the J end by 4 bases, with 8 bases between. Looked up from germline, CDR1 is SGHRS and CDR2 is YFSETQ. The CDR3 loop spans 14 amino acids. As DNA, the CDR3 is TGCGCCAGCAGCTTGGCAGGGAACGGAAACACCATATATTTT. Translated: CASSLAGNGNTIYF. Full variable domain (missing parts from reference TRBV5-1 and TRBJ1-3): KAGVTQTPRYLIKTRGQQVTLSCSPISGHRSVSWYQQTPGQGLQFLFEYFSETQRNKGNFPGRFSGRQFSNSRSEMNVSTLELGDSALYLCASSLAGNGNTIYFGEGSWLTVV.

The chain recombines TRBV4-3 with TRBJ2-2; D call uncertain. CDR1 is LGHNA and CDR2 is YSLEER in the germline V gene. The CDR3 spans 14 residues. V was clipped by 0 bases and J by 6 bases, with 8 bases between them. The CDR3 spells CASSQEAHPGELFF. As DNA, the CDR3 is TGCGCCAGCAGCCAAGAGGCCCACCCCGGGGAGCTGTTTTTT.

The V and J genes are TRBV14 and TRBJ2-5, with D possibly being TRBD1 or TRBD2 (5 bases each). Germline lookup yields CDR1 SGHDN and CDR2 FVKESK. The V end lost 1 base, the J end lost 7 bases, and 16 bases lay between the germline ends. This CDR3 has 15 residues. The CDR3 sequence: CASSQAGPRAWTQYF. The CDR3 coding sequence is TGTGCCAGCAGCCAAGCGGGACCCAGGGCGTGGACCCAGTACTTC.

The CDR3 region is CAWSVQVPGDRVKAFF. CDR3 nucleotide sequence: TGTGCCTGGAGTGTACAGGTCCCAGGGGACAGGGTGAAAGCTTTCTTT. The V gene is TRBV30, the J gene TRBJ1-1, with 9 bases fitting TRBD1. Germline CDR1 reads GTSNPN; CDR2 reads SVGIG (reference sequence). After removal of 0 bases from V and 9 bases from J, the junction contained 14 bases not matched to a gene. This CDR3 is 16 amino acids long.

The chain is built from TRBV27 and TRBJ2-5, with D possibly being TRBD1 (5 bases). The end of the DNA aligns better with TRBJ2-7, so the J call may be wrong. This CDR3 comprises 13 residues. Germline CDR1 and CDR2: MNHEY and SMNVEV (reference sequence). The DNA for the CDR3 is TGTGCCAGCAGTCGGCAGGGCTCATACGAGCAGTACTTC. This encodes CASSRQGSYEQYF.

The rearrangement joins TRBV7-4 to TRBJ2-7; TRBD2 might be the D (6 bases). Germline V gives CDR1 SGHVT, CDR2 SQSDAQ. Deletions cut 0 bases from V and 0 bases from J, with 18 bases between. The CDR3 is made up of 18 amino acids. The CDR3, as DNA: TGTGCCAGCAGCTTAGCGCCGTTATGTCTAGCGACCTCCTACGAGCAGTACTTC. Protein sequence: CASSLAPLCLATSYEQYF.

V and J are TRBV29-1 and TRBJ1-2; a weak D match, TRBD1 (5 bases). The CDR3 has 12 amino acids. Germline lookup yields CDR1 SQVTM and CDR2 ANQGSEA. The CDR3 loop reads CSDSRGDYGYTF. The CDR3 region has the DNA TGCAGTGATTCACGGGGGGATTATGGCTACACCTTC.